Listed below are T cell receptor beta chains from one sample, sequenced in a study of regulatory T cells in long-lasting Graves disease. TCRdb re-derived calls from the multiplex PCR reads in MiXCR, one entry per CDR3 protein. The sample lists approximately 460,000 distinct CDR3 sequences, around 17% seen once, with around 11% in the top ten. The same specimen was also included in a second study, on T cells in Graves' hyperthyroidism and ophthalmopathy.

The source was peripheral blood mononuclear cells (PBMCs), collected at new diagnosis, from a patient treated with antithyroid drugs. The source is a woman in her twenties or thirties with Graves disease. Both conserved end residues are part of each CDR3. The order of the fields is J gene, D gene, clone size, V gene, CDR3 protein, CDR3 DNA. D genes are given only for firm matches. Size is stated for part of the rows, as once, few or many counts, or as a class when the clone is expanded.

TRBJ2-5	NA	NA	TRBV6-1	CASSPRGTSQETQYF	TGTGCCAGCAGTCCCCGAGGGACATCGCAAGAGACCCAGTACTTC
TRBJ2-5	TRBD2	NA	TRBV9	CASSDRGRAIETQYF	TGTGCCAGCAGTGATCGAGGGAGGGCCATCGAGACCCAGTACTTC
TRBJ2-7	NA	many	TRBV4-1	CASSQDFWVNLPYEQYF	TGCGCCAGCAGCCAAGATTTTTGGGTGAACTTACCCTACGAGCAGTACTTC
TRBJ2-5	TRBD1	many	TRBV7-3	CASSSPRDREGEETQYF	TGTGCCAGCAGCTCGCCCCGGGACAGGGAAGGGGAAGAGACCCAGTACTTC
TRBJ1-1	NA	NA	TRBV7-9	CASSPGIFQGPGGTEAFF	TGTGCCAGCAGCCCGGGCATTTTTCAGGGCCCGGGGGGCACTGAAGCTTTCTTT
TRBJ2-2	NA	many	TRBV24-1	CATSDLPFGQLNTGELFF	TGTGCCACCAGTGATTTGCCGTTTGGACAGTTGAACACCGGGGAGCTGTTTTTT
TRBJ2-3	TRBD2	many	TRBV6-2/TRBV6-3	CASSSPGGAGADTQYF	TGTGCCAGCAGTTCCCCGGGGGGAGCGGGAGCAGATACGCAGTATTTT
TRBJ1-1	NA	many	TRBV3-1	CASSRGLPGTEAFF	TGTGCCAGCAGCCGGGGACTGCCGGGAACTGAAGCTTTCTTT
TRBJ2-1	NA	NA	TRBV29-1	CSVYPPAGAMYNEQFF	TGCAGCGTTTACCCCCCAGCCGGGGCGATGTACAATGAGCAGTTCTTC
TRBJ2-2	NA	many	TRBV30	CAWSARGGNTGELFF	TGTGCCTGGAGCGCAAGGGGGGGCAACACCGGGGAGCTGTTTTTT
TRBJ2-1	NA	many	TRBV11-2	CASSPQGPLYNEQFF	TGTGCCAGCAGCCCACAGGGTCCCCTTTACAATGAGCAGTTCTTC
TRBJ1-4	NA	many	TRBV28	CASSLGGHEKLFF	TGTGCCAGCAGTTTAGGGGGGCATGAAAAACTGTTTTTT
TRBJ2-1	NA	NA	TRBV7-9	CASSLRKYSFSEQFF	TGTGCCAGCAGCTTAAGAAAATACTCCTTTAGTGAGCAGTTCTTC
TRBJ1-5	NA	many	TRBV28	CASSFWVRVQGGINQPQHF	TGTGCCAGCAGTTTTTGGGTGAGAGTCCAGGGAGGGATAAATCAGCCCCAGCATTTT
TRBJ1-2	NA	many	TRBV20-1	CSAGTGVELLNNYGYTF	TGCAGTGCTGGAACAGGAGTCGAACTTCTAAATAACTATGGCTACACCTTC
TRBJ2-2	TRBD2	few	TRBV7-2	CASSPPTLLAGGSGELFF	TGTGCCAGCAGCCCCCCTACCTTACTAGCGGGAGGTTCCGGGGAGCTGTTTTTT
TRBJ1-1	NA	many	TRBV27	CASRRLTEWTENTEAFF	TGTGCCAGCAGACGACTTACCGAATGGACAGAGAACACTGAAGCTTTCTTT
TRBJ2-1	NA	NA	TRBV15	CATSRGRGGTANNEQFF	TGTGCCACCAGCAGAGGAAGAGGAGGGACAGCTAACAATGAGCAGTTCTTC
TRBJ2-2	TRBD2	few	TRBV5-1	CASSFRREGRWAGELFF	TGCGCCAGCAGCTTCCGCCGGGAGGGCCGGTGGGCCGGGGAGCTGTTTTTT
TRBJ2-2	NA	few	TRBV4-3	CASSHSNRAGVAGELFF	TGCGCCAGCAGCCACTCTAACAGGGCCGGTGTGGCCGGGGAGCTGTTTTTT
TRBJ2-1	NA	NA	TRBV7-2	CASSPRNFNEQFF	TGTGCCAGCAGCCCCCGTAACTTCAATGAGCAGTTCTTC
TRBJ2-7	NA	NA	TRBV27	CASTDSSSYEQYF	TGTGCCAGCACCGATAGCTCTTCCTACGAGCAGTACTTC
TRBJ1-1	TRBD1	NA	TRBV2	CASSIGTATMNTEAFF	TGTGCCAGCAGTATTGGGACAGCTACCATGAACACTGAAGCTTTCTTT
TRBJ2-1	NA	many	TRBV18	CASSPFPYNEQFF	TGTGCCAGCTCACCCTTTCCCTACAATGAGCAGTTCTTC
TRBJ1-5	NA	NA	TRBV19	CASSLEDGDQPQHF	TGTGCCAGTAGCCTGGAGGATGGCGATCAGCCCCAGCATTTT
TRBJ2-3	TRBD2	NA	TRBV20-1	CSAPTLASGSGDTQYF	TGCAGTGCTCCCACGCTGGCTAGCGGGAGTGGTGATACGCAGTATTTT
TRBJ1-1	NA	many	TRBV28	CASREAANTEAFF	TGTGCCAGCAGGGAGGCCGCGAACACTGAAGCTTTCTTT
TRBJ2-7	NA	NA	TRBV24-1	CATSPSGHDFHEQYF	TGTGCCACCAGCCCCTCGGGACACGATTTCCACGAGCAGTACTTC